The 4 T cell receptor beta chains given below trace back to one sample, sequenced in a study of T cells in Graves' hyperthyroidism and ophthalmopathy. From RNA transcripts, TCR beta CDR3 regions were amplified. Carried out on the TCR CDR3, a first-round RT-PCR used the HTBI primer set. TCRdb processed the multiplex PCR reads anew with MiXCR; each CDR3 protein has one entry. This table holds around 580,000 distinct CDR3 sequences, 46% found once. Material for sequencing was peripheral blood or thyroid tissue (not recorded which). These receptors were obtained from a woman under 30 with Graves' hyperthyroidism.

This clonotype was observed at least ten times. The chain uses TRBV7-2 and TRBJ1-4, with D hard to call. Germline assignment: CDR1 SGHTA and CDR2 FQGNSA. CDR3 length: 13 amino acids. Trimming pared 2 bases from V and 8 bases from J, leaving 9 bases between. The CDR3 protein is CASSLSGREKLFF. As DNA, the CDR3 is TGTGCCAGCAGCTTATCAGGAAGAGAAAAACTGTTTTTT.

The chain couples TRBV10-3 to TRBJ1-2, with D maybe TRBD1 (5 bases). This CDR3 comprises 10 residues. CDR1 ENHRY and CDR2 SYGVKD come from the germline V gene. V was cut by 11 bases and J by 7 bases, with 11 bases left in between. The CDR3 loop reads CALGASGYTF. CDR3 DNA: TGTGCCCTCGGGGCTTCTGGCTACACCTTC.

A word on this clonotype: A much larger clone lies a single base off, so this may be a read error. The rearrangement links TRBV6-1 to TRBJ1-1; D is unclear. This CDR3 is built from 14 residues. Germline CDR1 MNHNS, CDR2 SASEGT. The CDR3 loop is CAISEALVILEAFF. CDR3 in DNA: TGTGCCATCAGTGAAGCGTTGGTTATACTTGAAGCTTTCTTT.

The V call is TRBV29-1, the J call TRBJ1-1; D is unclear. From germline, CDR1 is SQVTM and CDR2 ANQGSEA. This CDR3 region has 10 residues. The chain's CDR3 is CSLLGTEAFF. The CDR3, as DNA: TGCAGTTTGTTAGGCACTGAAGCTTTCTTT.